What follows describes a single TCR beta chain. This specimen belongs to a study of blood T cell repertoires in COVID-19. For the study at large: Acute-phase and convalescent COVID-19 samples originated in the United States, Italy and Spain. PBMCs, B-cell-depleted T cells, or T cells were the source of the cDNA or gDNA that made up the material.

CDR3 size: 16 residues. J was trimmed by 4 bases and V by 2 bases; bases with no gene match: 3. Germline-derived CDR1 and CDR2 are KGHSH and LQKENI. Authors' methods: Amplification of reference gene primers was used by the study to estimate nucleated cell counts. TCRdb keeps only in-frame clones here, not all; method: immunoSEQ multiplex PCR. Clone size and the V and J calls come from that table; the DNA yielded D and trimming. The table records 120,000 or so clones, just under 80% of them present only once. The receptor's source is a human donor in a cohort sampled during active COVID-19. The sequencing sample was made of peripheral blood. The rearrangement links TRBV18 to TRBJ2-6; TRBD1 aligns across 9 bases. CDR3 region: CASSPGTGTGANVLTF. CDR3 DNA: TGTGCCAGCTCACCAGGGACAGGGACAGGGGCCAACGTCCTGACTTTC.